The T cell receptor (beta chain) under discussion was sequenced for a study of shared clonotypes between healthy human individuals. This CDR3 is 17 amino acids long. Looked up from germline, CDR1 is SGHNT and CDR2 is YYREEE (reference sequence). Trimming cost V 4 bases and J 2 bases; bases outside gene matches: 13. Study results and limitations: Non-shared clonotypes displayed generation probabilities falling below those of clonotypes present in all four donors. Between a few donors, naive CD4 clonotypes were shared at a level of approximately 5%. The diversity represented, both genetic and in exposure history, was limited by few donors.

Original handling: There were no quality scores in the junction-only immunoSEQ sequences, so filtering differed. Clones were sequenced by immunoSEQ multiplex PCR, and TCRdb holds only the in-frame ones, with some missing. D and trimming come from the DNA, and the V and J calls and clone size come from that table. The sample has some 1.5 million clones, 98% seen once. A remark on this clone: Its antigen is currently unknown.

Sequenced material: naive CD4+ T cells sorted from blood. Subset in this sample: CD45RA+ positively selected. The origin of this receptor is a man younger than 40 in good health. This chain links TRBV5-4 with TRBJ2-5; 8 bases line up with TRBD1. This chain's CDR3 is CASSKTPGQVSQETQYF. The DNA of the CDR3 is TGTGCCAGCAGCAAAACCCCGGGACAGGTGTCTCAAGAGACCCAGTACTTC.